Listed here are 8 T cell receptor beta chains from one sample, sequenced in a study of blood T cells in healthy people across ages. Then a second PCR, running roughly 7 to 11 cycles, was carried out with a sample-barcoded 5' primer and a J-beta primer mix. TCRdb ran MiXCR on the 5' RACE reads and lists one entry per CDR3 protein. The sample shows hundreds of thousands of distinct CDR3 sequences, roughly a quarter of them seen only once. The data were also submitted as part of a second study, on T cells of mothers and their children.

Specimen: blood. Receptor source: a boy aged 2 to 10 in good health.

This chain connects TRBV25-1 to TRBJ2-1; 7 bases agree with TRBD1. The CDR3 is 13 residues long. CDR1 is MGHDK, CDR2 SYGVNS, per germline. With V trimmed by 3 bases and J by 10 bases, 6 bases remained unmatched. The CDR3 bases are TGTGCCAGCAGTGAGACAGGGTTGGACGAGCAGTTCTTC. Translation: CASSETGLDEQFF.

The V call is TRBV6-2 or TRBV6-3, the J call TRBJ2-1; D not resolved. This CDR3 is built from 14 residues. Trimming pared 5 bases from V and 6 bases from J, leaving 14 bases between. Germline CDR1 is MNHEY and CDR2 is SVGEGT. CDR3 coding DNA: TGTGCCAGCAGTCAACAGACCCTTGTCAATGAGCAGTTCTTC. Translation gives CASSQQTLVNEQFF.

V and J are TRBV25-1 and TRBJ2-2; 11 bases align to TRBD1. Germline values: CDR1 MGHDK, CDR2 SYGVNS. After removal of 7 bases from V and 4 bases from J, the junction contained 5 bases not matched to a gene. The CDR3 sequence is 15 residues long. The CDR3 coding sequence is TGTGCCAGCACCCCTGGACAGGGGGCCACCGGGGAGCTGTTTTTT. This gives the protein CASTPGQGATGELFF. The variable domain in full, with the rest retrieved from reference TRBV25-1 and TRBJ2-2, is EADIYQTPRYLVIGTGKKITLECSQTMGHDKMYWYQQDPGMELHLIHYSYGVNSTEKGDLSSESTVSRIRTEHFPLTLESARPSHTSQYLCASTPGQGATGELFFGEGSRLTVL.

The chain joins TRBV27 to TRBJ1-2, with 8 bases that match TRBD1. The length of the CDR3 is 15 residues. The germline CDR1 and CDR2 sequences are MNHEY and SMNVEV (reference sequence). V shed 4 bases and J 6 bases; nucleotides not matched to a gene: 10. CDR3 residues: CASSSNQGAGNGYTF. In nucleotides, the CDR3 is TGTGCCAGCAGTTCTAACCAGGGGGCTGGGAATGGCTACACCTTC.

This clonotype appeared a few times. This chain uses TRBV3-1 with TRBJ1-1; D remains unclear. The germline V and J ends were trimmed by 1 base and 1 base, with 4 bases remaining between them. Looked up from germline, CDR1 is LGHDT and CDR2 is YNNKEL (reference sequence). The CDR3 spans 13 residues. CDR3 residues: CASSQAWNTEAFF. Written as DNA, the CDR3 is TGTGCCAGCAGCCAAGCATGGAACACTGAAGCTTTCTTT.

Concerning this clonotype itself: A read error may explain this, as a much larger clone is one base away. V usage is TRBV6-5 and J usage is TRBJ2-3; D is uncertain. Per the germline V gene, CDR1 is MNHEY and CDR2 is SVGAGI. The CDR3 has 13 amino acids. Trimming removed 1 base at V and 0 bases at J, with 2 bases between. In nucleotides, the CDR3 is TGTGCCAGCAGTTACTTTAGCACAGATACGCAGTATTTT. This codes for CASSYFSTDTQYF.

CDR3 DNA sequence: TGTGCCAGCAGCTCAGAGTGGCAGCAAGAGACCCAGTACTTC. Amino acid sequence: CASSSEWQQETQYF. The chain recombines TRBV7-2 with TRBJ2-5; D is unresolved. The CDR3 is 14 amino acids. With 4 bases removed from V and 2 bases from J, the gap between germline ends came to 11 bases. Germline CDR1 is SGHTA and CDR2 is FQGNSA.

The V gene is TRBV20-1, the J gene TRBJ2-4, with TRBD2 identical over 8 bases. Germline CDR1 DFQATT, CDR2 SNEGSKA (reference sequence). The V segment lost 7 bases and the J segment 1 base; nucleotides outside the gene matches: 6. The CDR3 spans 14 residues. The CDR3 region is CSVGSGVAKNIQYF. CDR3 DNA: TGCAGTGTGGGTAGCGGGGTGGCCAAAAACATTCAGTACTTC.